These 25 T cell receptor beta chains share one sample of origin, sequenced in a study of CD8+CD57+ T cells in acquired aplastic anemia. Patients picked for sequencing had shown CD8+CD57+ cell expansion detected by flow cytometry. Genomic DNA templated the TCR beta VDJ and CDR3 profiling. TCRdb used MiXCR to reprocess the reads, holding one entry per CDR3 protein. This sample has approximately 98,000 distinct CDR3 sequences, with about 66% found just once. The sequenced sample consisted of sorted CD4+, CD8+, or CD8+CD57+ T cells (not recorded which) from PBMCs. The origin of the receptors is a human donor with aplastic anemia.

In its sample, this clonotype was seen once. The chain is built from TRBV20-1 and TRBJ1-5; 7 positions match TRBD1. Trimming at V came to 5 bases and at J to 1 base, leaving 5 bases not matched to a gene. The germline V gene has CDR1 DFQATT and CDR2 SNEGSKA (reference sequence). The CDR3 runs 14 residues. In nucleotides, the CDR3 is TGCAGTGCTGAAACAGGGGAAAGCAATCAGCCCCAGCATTTT. Encoded protein: CSAETGESNQPQHF.

This sequence joins TRBV29-1 and TRBJ2-7; 8 nucleotides align to TRBD1. Germline CDR1 and CDR2: SQVTM and ANQGSEA. J lost 6 bases, V lost 7 bases, and 11 bases had no gene match. The CDR3 length is 13 residues. Written as DNA, the CDR3 is TGCAGCGCTAAAACAGAAACAGGGGGCGAGCAGTACTTC. Its translation is CSAKTETGGEQYF.

This chain joins TRBV15 and TRBJ2-1; D ambiguous. The CDR3 is 13 residues long. Germline loops: CDR1 LNHNV, CDR2 YYDKDF (reference sequence). V lost 0 bases and J 5 bases, leaving 5 bases between the germline ends. The CDR3 nucleotides are TGTGCCACCAGCAGAGATTTACACAATGAGCAGTTCTTC. Amino acids: CATSRDLHNEQFF. The whole variable domain, remainder taken from reference TRBV15 and TRBJ2-1, is DAMVIQNPRYQVTQFGKPVTLSCSQTLNHNVMYWYQQKSSQAPKLLFHYYDKDFNNEADTPDNFQSRRPNTSFCFLDIRSPGLGDTAMYLCATSRDLHNEQFFGPGTRLTVL.

This clonotype was seen just once. The V and J genes are TRBV7-6 and TRBJ2-7; maybe TRBD2 (7 bases). From germline, CDR1 is SGHVS and CDR2 FNYEAQ. The CDR3 has 14 amino acids. The ends were cut back, 3 bases at V and 6 bases at J, with 15 bases in the middle. CDR3 coding DNA: TGTGCCAGCAGCTTTAGAGGGGGGGGCTCCGAGCAGTACTTC. Its translation is CASSFRGGGSEQYF.

The chain recombines TRBV6-1 with TRBJ2-7; 13 positions match TRBD2. This CDR3 is 15 amino acids long. From germline, CDR1 is MNHNS and CDR2 SASEGT. Trimming removed 7 bases from V and 0 bases from J; junction bases left unmatched: 3. CDR3 protein: CASTRTSGSSYEQYF. The CDR3, as DNA: TGTGCCAGCACCCGGACTAGCGGGAGCTCCTACGAGCAGTACTTC.

The chain carries TRBV13 and TRBJ1-1; D perhaps matches TRBD1 (6 bases). In germline, CDR1 is PRHDT, CDR2 FYEKMQ (reference sequence). The V end was cut by 6 bases, the J end by 2 bases, with 16 bases between. The CDR3 consists of 15 residues. The CDR3 DNA sequence: TGTGCCAGCAGTAGGGGGTGGGGCACAAACACTGAAGCTTTCTTT. Residues: CASSRGWGTNTEAFF.

This sequence joins TRBV25-1 and TRBJ1-2; maybe TRBD1 (5 bases). V gave up 4 bases and J gave up 4 bases, with 10 bases separating them. Germline CDR1 MGHDK, CDR2 SYGVNS. The CDR3 is made up of 13 amino acids. CDR3 protein: CASSGQGPYGYTF. CDR3 coding DNA: TGTGCCAGCAGTGGTCAGGGTCCCTATGGCTACACCTTC.

This clonotype was seen at least ten times. The chain recombines TRBV19 with TRBJ1-2; D gene unclear. Germline V gene lookup returns CDR1 LNHDA and CDR2 SQIVND (reference sequence). The ends were cut back, 7 bases at V and 5 bases at J, with 11 bases in the middle. CDR3 length equals 12 residues. This CDR3 is CASTDPGYGYTF. The CDR3 DNA reads as TGTGCCAGTACGGACCCGGGATATGGCTACACCTTC.

This clonotype was counted a single time. The chain combines TRBV2 with TRBJ2-7; 12 bases match TRBD2. The CDR3 spans 14 residues. J lost 3 bases, V lost 8 bases, and 5 bases had no gene match. The germline V gene encodes CDR1 SNHLY and CDR2 FYNNEI. The CDR3 DNA is TGTGCCAGCGCCTCGGGACTAGCGGGCTACGAGCAGTACTTC. Its protein is CASASGLAGYEQYF.

The chain couples TRBV10-1 to TRBJ2-3; TRBD2 agrees at 12 bases. Looked up from germline, CDR1 is WNHNN and CDR2 is SYGVQD (reference sequence). V was clipped by 7 bases and J by 2 bases; unmatched bases: 4. This CDR3 is built from 15 residues. The CDR3 spells CASKLAGGYTDTQYF. The CDR3 DNA follows: TGCGCCAGCAAACTAGCGGGAGGATACACAGATACGCAGTATTTT.

This rearrangement joins TRBV27 to TRBJ1-2; no reliable D call. The CDR3 runs to 10 residues. Germline CDR1 and CDR2: MNHEY and SMNVEV (reference sequence). V dropped 6 bases and J dropped 4 bases, with 3 bases sitting between them. CDR3 sequence: CASRTYGYTF. CDR3 nucleotides: TGTGCCAGCAGAACCTATGGCTACACCTTC.

The chain combines TRBV20-1 with TRBJ2-7; tentatively, D is TRBD1 (5 bases). Between the trimmed V and J ends, which lost 5 bases and 3 bases, there was a span of 11 bases. The length of the CDR3 is 12 residues. Germline assignment: CDR1 DFQATT and CDR2 SNEGSKA (reference sequence). The CDR3 DNA follows: TGCAGTGCTGGGGCCTTCAACTACGAGCAGTACTTC. This encodes CSAGAFNYEQYF.

V gene TRBV29-1 combines with J gene TRBJ2-2; TRBD2 matches at 8 bases. Germline assignment: CDR1 SQVTM and CDR2 ANQGSEA. The CDR3 consists of 14 residues. V lost 4 bases and J lost 4; bases outside the gene matches: 5. The CDR3 reads CSVVSGRGTGELFF. In nucleotides, the CDR3 is TGCAGCGTTGTAAGCGGGAGAGGCACCGGGGAGCTGTTTTTT.

The genes are TRBV4-1 and TRBJ1-4; TRBD1 matches 7 bases. Per the germline V gene, CDR1 is MGHRA and CDR2 is YSYEKL. J lost 8 bases, V lost 0 bases, and 6 bases had no gene match. This CDR3 contains 15 residues. CDR3 loop: CASSQDEGASEKLFF. The CDR3 coding sequence is TGCGCCAGCAGCCAAGATGAGGGGGCAAGCGAAAAACTGTTTTTT.

The V and J genes are TRBV20-1 and TRBJ2-7; TRBD1 matches 7 bases. Germline trimming cut 6 bases from V and 7 bases from J; bases unmatched to any gene: 12. The CDR3 is 13 amino acids. Per germline, CDR1 DFQATT and CDR2 SNEGSKA (reference sequence). The chain's CDR3 is CSAALKGAWEQYF. CDR3 nucleotide sequence: TGCAGTGCGGCCCTCAAGGGGGCGTGGGAGCAGTACTTC.

The CDR3 protein is CASSVPRGANEKLFF. The DNA of the CDR3 is TGTGCCAGCAGTGTACCAAGGGGGGCAAATGAAAAACTGTTTTTT. This chain uses TRBV25-1 with TRBJ1-4, with D possibly being TRBD1 (6 bases). Germline-derived CDR1 and CDR2 are MGHDK and SYGVNS. The CDR3 contains 15 residues. V lost 4 bases and J lost 5, with 14 bases in between.

V is TRBV7-9 and J is TRBJ2-7; the match to TRBD1 covers 7 bases. The germline gives CDR1 SEHNR, CDR2 FQNEAQ (reference sequence). This CDR3 comprises 15 residues. Unmatched junction bases numbered 14, after V lost 6 bases and J lost 6 bases. The CDR3 loop is CASSSGQDLHSEQYF. The DNA for the CDR3 is TGTGCCAGCAGTTCCGGACAGGACCTCCACTCCGAGCAGTACTTC.

This rearrangement joins TRBV15 to TRBJ2-7; TRBD1 is a possible D gene (6 bases). V lost 3 bases to trimming and J lost 2 bases, with 17 bases between them. Germline V gene lookup returns CDR1 LNHNV and CDR2 YYDKDF (reference sequence). The CDR3 contains 16 residues. The DNA for the CDR3 is TGTGCCACCAGCAGGCCGGACAGCCATAGCCCCTACGAGCAGTACTTC. This translates into CATSRPDSHSPYEQYF.

The J gene is TRBJ1-2, the V gene TRBV11-2; D remains ambiguous. The CDR3 has 11 residues. Trimming left V 5 bases short and J 5 bases short, with 6 bases between. Looked up from germline, CDR1 is SGHAT and CDR2 is FQNNGV. The CDR3 coding sequence is TGTGCCAGCAGCCGTGGTTATGGCTACACCTTC. Its translation: CASSRGYGYTF. Full variable domain (remainder filled in from reference TRBV11-2 and TRBJ1-2): EAGVAQSPRYKIIEKRQSVAFWCNPISGHATLYWYQQILGQGPKLLIQFQNNGVVDDSQLPKDRFSAERLKGVDSTLKIQPAKLEDSAVYLCASSRGYGYTFGSGTRLTVV.

V is TRBV19 and J is TRBJ1-5; D is unresolved. The CDR3 consists of 12 residues. Trimming removed 3 bases at V and 5 bases at J, with 5 bases between. Germline CDR1 LNHDA, CDR2 SQIVND (reference sequence). CDR3 amino acids: CASSIGDQPQHF. DNA of the CDR3: TGTGCCAGTAGTATCGGGGATCAGCCCCAGCATTTT.

This chain links TRBV12-3 or TRBV12-4 with TRBJ1-5; D is ambiguous. The V end was cut by 2 bases, the J end by 6 bases, with 11 bases between. The CDR3 length is 14 residues. The CDR3 reads CASSLQKGSQPQHF. In DNA, the CDR3 is TGTGCCAGCAGTTTACAGAAAGGGAGTCAGCCCCAGCATTTT.

The gene calls are TRBV11-2 and TRBJ1-1; D gene uncertain. CDR3 length: 15 residues. The germline CDR1 and CDR2 sequences are SGHAT and FQNNGV. V shed 0 bases and J shed 1 base, with 9 bases lying between them. Here the CDR3 reads CASSLEGSPNTEAFF. The CDR3 bases are TGTGCCAGCAGCTTAGAGGGTTCCCCGAACACTGAAGCTTTCTTT.

This clonotype was counted only a few times. This rearrangement joins TRBV5-1 to TRBJ2-7; perhaps TRBD1 as D (5 bases). The CDR3 length is 12 residues. The germline V and J ends were trimmed by 4 bases and 7 bases, with 12 bases remaining between them. Germline V lookup: CDR1 SGHRS, CDR2 YFSETQ. The CDR3 here is CASSKGFGEQYF. In DNA, the CDR3 is TGCGCCAGCAGCAAGGGGTTCGGGGAGCAGTACTTC.

The chain recombines TRBV14 with TRBJ2-7; D is possibly TRBD1 or TRBD2 (5 bases each). Germline-derived CDR1 and CDR2 are SGHDN and FVKESK. This CDR3 contains 17 residues. Trimming stripped 1 base from V and 5 bases from J, with 21 bases between. The DNA of the CDR3 is TGTGCCAGCAGCCAAGGGTTGCTAGGATCCGGGACCAACGAGCAGTACTTC. It translates to CASSQGLLGSGTNEQYF.

J is TRBJ2-7 and V is TRBV20-1, with 10 bases fitting TRBD2. Germline assignment: CDR1 DFQATT and CDR2 SNEGSKA (reference sequence). The CDR3 contains 14 residues. With V trimmed by 6 bases and J by 6 bases, 11 bases remained unmatched. Here the CDR3 DNA reads TGCAGTGCCGTCCGGCTAGCGGGAGTGCTCGAGCAGTACTTC. Its protein is CSAVRLAGVLEQYF.